This T cell receptor beta chain was sequenced in a study of T cell clones after liver transplantation. The data were produced by immunoSEQ multiplex PCR, yet TCRdb's version contains in-frame clones alone and is incomplete. The data hold under 90,000 clones, with about 80% observed a single time. The CDR3 length is 14 residues. V was shortened by 4 bases and J by 3 bases, with 13 bases between the two germline ends. Germline V gives CDR1 MNHNY, CDR2 SVGAGI (reference sequence). This chain joins TRBV6-6 and TRBJ2-7; no firm D call. Source: CD4+ T cells from blood, taken before liver transplant. The sequence was obtained from a human donor who received a liver transplant. The CDR3 is CASSSPASDYEQYF. CDR3 in DNA: TGTGCCAGCAGTTCCCCGGCATCAGACTACGAGCAGTACTTC.